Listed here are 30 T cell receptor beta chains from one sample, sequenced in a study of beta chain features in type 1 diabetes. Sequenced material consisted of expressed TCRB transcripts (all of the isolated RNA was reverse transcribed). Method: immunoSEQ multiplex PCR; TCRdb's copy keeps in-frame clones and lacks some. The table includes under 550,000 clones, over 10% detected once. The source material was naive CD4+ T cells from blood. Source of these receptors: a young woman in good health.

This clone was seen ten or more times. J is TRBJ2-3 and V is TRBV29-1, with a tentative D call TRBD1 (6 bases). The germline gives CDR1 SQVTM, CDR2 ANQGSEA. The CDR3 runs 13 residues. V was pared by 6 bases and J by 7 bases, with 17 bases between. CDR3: CSVERDMTHTQYF. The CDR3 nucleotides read TGCAGCGTCGAACGGGACATGACTCATACGCAGTATTTT.

CDR3 nucleotides: TGTGCCAGCAGCTTACGGGGCAGGGGTGACTCACCCCTCCACTTT. Translated: CASSLRGRGDSPLHF. The chain joins TRBV7-8 to TRBJ1-6, with D perhaps matching TRBD1 (6 bases). The V gene's germline CDR1 is SGHVS and CDR2 FQNEAQ. The ends were cut back, 2 bases at V and 10 bases at J, with 15 bases in the middle. The CDR3 contains 15 residues.

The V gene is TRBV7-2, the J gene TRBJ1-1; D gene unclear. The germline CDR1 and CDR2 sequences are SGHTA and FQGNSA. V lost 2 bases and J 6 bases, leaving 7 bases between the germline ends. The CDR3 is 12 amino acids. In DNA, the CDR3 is TGTGCCAGCAGCTTACGTCGCGCTGAAGCTTTCTTT. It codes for CASSLRRAEAFF.

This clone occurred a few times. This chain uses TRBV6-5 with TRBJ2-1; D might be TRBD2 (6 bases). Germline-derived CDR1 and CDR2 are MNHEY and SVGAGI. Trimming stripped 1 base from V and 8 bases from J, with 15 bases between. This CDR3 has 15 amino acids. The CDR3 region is CASSYLRTTQDEQFF. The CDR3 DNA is TGTGCCAGCAGTTACTTGAGGACTACCCAAGATGAGCAGTTCTTC.

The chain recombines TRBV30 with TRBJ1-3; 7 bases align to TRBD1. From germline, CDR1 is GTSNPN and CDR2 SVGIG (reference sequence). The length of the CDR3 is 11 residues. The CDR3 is CARGQIDTIYF. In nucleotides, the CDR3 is TGTGCTAGGGGACAGATCGACACCATATATTTT.

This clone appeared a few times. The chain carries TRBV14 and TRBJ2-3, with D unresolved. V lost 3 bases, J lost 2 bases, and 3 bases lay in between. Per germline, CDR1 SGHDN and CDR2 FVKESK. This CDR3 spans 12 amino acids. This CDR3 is CASSQYTDTQYF. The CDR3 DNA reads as TGTGCCAGCAGCCAGTACACAGATACGCAGTATTTT.

The CDR3 region has the DNA TGTGCCAGTAGTAAGCGACTAGGTGAGCAGTACTTC. Translated, it gives CASSKRLGEQYF. The gene calls are TRBV19 and TRBJ2-7; TRBD2 might be the D (6 bases). Germline loops: CDR1 LNHDA, CDR2 SQIVND (reference sequence). The CDR3 extends over 12 amino acids. V lost 4 bases, J lost 7 bases, and 11 bases lay in between.

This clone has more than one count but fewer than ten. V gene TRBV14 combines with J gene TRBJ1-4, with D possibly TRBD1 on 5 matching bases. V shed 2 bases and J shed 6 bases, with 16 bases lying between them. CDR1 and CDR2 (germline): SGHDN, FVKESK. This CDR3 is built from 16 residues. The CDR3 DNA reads TGTGCCAGCAGCCAACGTCGCCCAGGGAGGGATGAAAAACTGTTTTTT. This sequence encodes CASSQRRPGRDEKLFF.

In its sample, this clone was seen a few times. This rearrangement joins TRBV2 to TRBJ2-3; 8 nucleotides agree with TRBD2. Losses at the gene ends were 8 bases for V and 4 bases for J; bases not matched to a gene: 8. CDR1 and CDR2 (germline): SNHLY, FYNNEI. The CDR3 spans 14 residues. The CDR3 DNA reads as TGTGCCAGCTGGTCTGCGGGAGGATCAGATACGCAGTATTTT. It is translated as CASWSAGGSDTQYF.

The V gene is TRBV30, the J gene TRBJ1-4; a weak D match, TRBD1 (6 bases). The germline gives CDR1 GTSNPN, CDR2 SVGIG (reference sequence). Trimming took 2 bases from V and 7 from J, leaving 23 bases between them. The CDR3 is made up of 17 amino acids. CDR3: CAWSTSLTGRVGEKLFF. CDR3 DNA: TGTGCCTGGAGTACAAGCCTAACAGGGAGGGTTGGTGAAAAACTGTTTTTT.

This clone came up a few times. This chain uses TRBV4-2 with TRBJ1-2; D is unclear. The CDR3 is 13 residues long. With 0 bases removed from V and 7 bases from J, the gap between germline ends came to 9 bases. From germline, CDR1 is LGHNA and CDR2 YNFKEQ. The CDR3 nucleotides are TGTGCCAGCAGCCAAGATGAGGGCGGTGGCTACACCTTC. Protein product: CASSQDEGGGYTF.

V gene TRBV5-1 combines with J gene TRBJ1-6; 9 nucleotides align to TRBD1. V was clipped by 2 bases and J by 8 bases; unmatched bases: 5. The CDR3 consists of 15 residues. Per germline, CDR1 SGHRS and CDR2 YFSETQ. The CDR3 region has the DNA TGCGCCAGCAGCTTACGGACAGGGGATTATTCACCCCTCCACTTT. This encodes CASSLRTGDYSPLHF. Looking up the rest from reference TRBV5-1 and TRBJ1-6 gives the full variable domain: KAGVTQTPRYLIKTRGQQVTLSCSPISGHRSVSWYQQTPGQGLQFLFEYFSETQRNKGNFPGRFSGRQFSNSRSEMNVSTLELGDSALYLCASSLRTGDYSPLHFGNGTRLTVT.

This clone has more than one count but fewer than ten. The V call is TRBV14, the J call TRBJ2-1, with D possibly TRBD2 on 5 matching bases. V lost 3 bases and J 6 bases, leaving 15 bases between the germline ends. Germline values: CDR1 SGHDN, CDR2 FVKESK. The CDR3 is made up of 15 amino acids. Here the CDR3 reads CASSQGDSFLNEQFF. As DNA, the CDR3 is TGTGCCAGCAGCCAGGGAGACTCCTTCCTCAATGAGCAGTTCTTC.

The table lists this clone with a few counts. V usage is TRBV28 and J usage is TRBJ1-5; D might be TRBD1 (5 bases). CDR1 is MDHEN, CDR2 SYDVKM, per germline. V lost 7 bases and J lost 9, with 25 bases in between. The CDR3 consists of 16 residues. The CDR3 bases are TGTGCCAGCAAAGAGGGCGGGCAGGGAGTTATGCGGCCCCAGCATTTT. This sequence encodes CASKEGGQGVMRPQHF.

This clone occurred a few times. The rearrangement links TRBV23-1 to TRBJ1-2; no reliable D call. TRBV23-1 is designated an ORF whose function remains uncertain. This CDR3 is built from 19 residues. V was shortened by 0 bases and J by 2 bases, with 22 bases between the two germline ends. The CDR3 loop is CASSQSSLLHGPENYGYTF. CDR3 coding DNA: TGCGCCAGCAGTCAATCGTCCCTCCTTCACGGGCCAGAGAACTATGGCTACACCTTC.

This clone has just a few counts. Written as DNA, the CDR3 is TGTGCCTGGAGTGGGAGGCGGGACTCTAATGAAAAACTGTTTTTT. This codes for CAWSGRRDSNEKLFF. The V and J genes are TRBV30 and TRBJ1-4, with a weak D call TRBD1 (5 bases). Looked up from germline, CDR1 is GTSNPN and CDR2 is SVGIG (reference sequence). Trimming took 1 base from V and 3 from J, leaving 12 bases between them. This CDR3 is 15 amino acids long.

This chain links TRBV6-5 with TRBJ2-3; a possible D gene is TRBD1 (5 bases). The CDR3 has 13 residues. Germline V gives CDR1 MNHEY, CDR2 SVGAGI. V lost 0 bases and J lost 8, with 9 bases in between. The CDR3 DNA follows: TGTGCCAGCAGTTACTCTAGTCAGGGTACGCAGTATTTT. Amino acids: CASSYSSQGTQYF.

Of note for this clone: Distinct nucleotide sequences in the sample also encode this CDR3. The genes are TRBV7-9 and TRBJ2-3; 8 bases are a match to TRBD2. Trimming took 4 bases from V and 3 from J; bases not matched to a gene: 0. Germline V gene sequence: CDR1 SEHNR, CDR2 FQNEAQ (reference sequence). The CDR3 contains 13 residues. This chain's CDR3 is CASSSSGTDTQYF. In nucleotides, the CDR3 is TGTGCCAGCAGCTCTAGCGGGACAGATACGCAGTATTTT.

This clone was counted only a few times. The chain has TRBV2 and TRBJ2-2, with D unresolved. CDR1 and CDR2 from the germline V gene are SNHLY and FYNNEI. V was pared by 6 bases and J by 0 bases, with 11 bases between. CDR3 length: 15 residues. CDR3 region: CASRVRWTNTGELFF. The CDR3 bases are TGTGCCAGCAGGGTACGGTGGACGAACACCGGGGAGCTGTTTTTT. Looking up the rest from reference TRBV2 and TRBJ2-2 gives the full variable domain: EPEVTQTPSHQVTQMGQEVILRCVPISNHLYFYWYRQILGQKVEFLVSFYNNEISEKSEIFDDQFSVERPDGSNFTLKIRSTKLEDSAMYFCASRVRWTNTGELFFGEGSRLTVL.

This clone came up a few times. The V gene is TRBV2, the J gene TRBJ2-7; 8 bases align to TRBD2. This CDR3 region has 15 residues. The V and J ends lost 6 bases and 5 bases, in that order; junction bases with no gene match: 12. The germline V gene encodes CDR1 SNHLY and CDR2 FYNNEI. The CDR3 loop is CASSRMLAGGDEQYF. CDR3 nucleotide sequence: TGTGCCAGCAGCCGAATGCTGGCGGGGGGAGACGAGCAGTACTTC.

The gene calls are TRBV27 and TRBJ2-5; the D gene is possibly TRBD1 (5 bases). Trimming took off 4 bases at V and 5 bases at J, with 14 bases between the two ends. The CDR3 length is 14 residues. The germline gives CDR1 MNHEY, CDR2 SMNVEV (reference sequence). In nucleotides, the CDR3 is TGTGCCAGCAGTTCGAGCATAAAGGGGGAGACCCAGTACTTC. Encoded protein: CASSSSIKGETQYF.

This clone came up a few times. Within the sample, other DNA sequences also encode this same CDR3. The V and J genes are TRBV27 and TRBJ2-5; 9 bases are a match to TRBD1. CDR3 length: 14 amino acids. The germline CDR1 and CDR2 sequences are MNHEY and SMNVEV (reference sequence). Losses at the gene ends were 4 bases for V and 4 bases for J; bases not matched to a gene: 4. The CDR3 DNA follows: TGTGCCAGCAGTTGGGGACAGGGCGGAGAGACCCAGTACTTC. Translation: CASSWGQGGETQYF.

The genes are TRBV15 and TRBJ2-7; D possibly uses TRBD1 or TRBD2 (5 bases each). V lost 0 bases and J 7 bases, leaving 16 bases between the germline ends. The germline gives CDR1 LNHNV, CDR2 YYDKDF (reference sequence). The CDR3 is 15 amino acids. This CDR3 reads CATSRDSRPRGEQYF. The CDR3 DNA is TGTGCCACCAGCAGAGATAGCCGACCGAGGGGAGAGCAGTACTTC. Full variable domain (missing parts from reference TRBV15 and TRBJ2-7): DAMVIQNPRYQVTQFGKPVTLSCSQTLNHNVMYWYQQKSSQAPKLLFHYYDKDFNNEADTPDNFQSRRPNTSFCFLDIRSPGLGDTAMYLCATSRDSRPRGEQYFGPGTRLTVT.

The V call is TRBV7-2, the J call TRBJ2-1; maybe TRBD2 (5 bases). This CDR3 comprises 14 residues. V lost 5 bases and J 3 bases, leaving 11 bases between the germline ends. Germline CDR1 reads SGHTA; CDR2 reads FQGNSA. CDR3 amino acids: CASSADRGYNEQFF. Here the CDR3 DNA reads TGTGCCAGCAGCGCAGATCGGGGCTACAATGAGCAGTTCTTC.

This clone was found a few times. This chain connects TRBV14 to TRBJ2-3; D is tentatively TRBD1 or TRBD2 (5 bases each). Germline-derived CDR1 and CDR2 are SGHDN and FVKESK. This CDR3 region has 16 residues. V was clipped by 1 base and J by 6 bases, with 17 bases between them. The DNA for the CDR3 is TGTGCCAGCAGCCAAGTTCTGGGGGTTCTCGGGGATACGCAGTATTTT. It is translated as CASSQVLGVLGDTQYF.

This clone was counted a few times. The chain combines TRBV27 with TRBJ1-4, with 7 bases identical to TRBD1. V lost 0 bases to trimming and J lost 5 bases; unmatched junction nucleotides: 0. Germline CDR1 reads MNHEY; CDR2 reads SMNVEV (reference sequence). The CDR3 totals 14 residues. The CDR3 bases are TGTGCCAGCAGTTTATCACAGGGGAATGAAAAACTGTTTTTT. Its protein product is CASSLSQGNEKLFF.

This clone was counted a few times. The CDR3 region is CASSLGQQNIQYF. Here the CDR3 DNA reads TGCGCCAGCAGCTTGGGCCAGCAAAACATTCAGTACTTC. This chain connects TRBV5-1 to TRBJ2-4, with D unclear. Germline CDR1 reads SGHRS; CDR2 reads YFSETQ. The CDR3 runs 13 residues. V lost 0 bases and J 5 bases, leaving 6 bases between the germline ends. Looking up the rest from reference TRBV5-1 and TRBJ2-4 gives the full variable domain: KAGVTQTPRYLIKTRGQQVTLSCSPISGHRSVSWYQQTPGQGLQFLFEYFSETQRNKGNFPGRFSGRQFSNSRSEMNVSTLELGDSALYLCASSLGQQNIQYFGAGTRLSVL.

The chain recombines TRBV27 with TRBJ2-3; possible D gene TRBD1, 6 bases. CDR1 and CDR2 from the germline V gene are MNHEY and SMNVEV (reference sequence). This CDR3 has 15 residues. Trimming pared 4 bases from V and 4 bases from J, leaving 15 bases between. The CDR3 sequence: CASSSPSRGPDTQYF. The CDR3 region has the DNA TGTGCCAGCAGTTCCCCAAGCAGGGGCCCAGATACGCAGTATTTT.

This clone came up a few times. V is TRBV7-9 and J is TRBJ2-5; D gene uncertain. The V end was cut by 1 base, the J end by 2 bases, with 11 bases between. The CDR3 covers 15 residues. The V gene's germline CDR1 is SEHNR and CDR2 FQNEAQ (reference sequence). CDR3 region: CASSLVVAEQETQYF. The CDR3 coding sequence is TGTGCCAGCAGCTTAGTAGTGGCAGAGCAAGAGACCCAGTACTTC.

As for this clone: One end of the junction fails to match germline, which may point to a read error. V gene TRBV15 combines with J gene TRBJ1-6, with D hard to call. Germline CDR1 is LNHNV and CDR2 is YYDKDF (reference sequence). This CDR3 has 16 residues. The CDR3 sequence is CATSGDAYSYNSPLHF. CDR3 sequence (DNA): TGTGCCACCAGCGGAGACGCCTACTCCTATAATTCACCCCTCCACTTT.